Sequencing of this T cell receptor beta chain was carried out in a study of blood T cells in healthy people across ages. It was with a sample-barcoded 5' primer and a J-beta primer mix that a second PCR of roughly 7 to 12 cycles was run. TCRdb called the 5' RACE reads again in MiXCR, with one record for every CDR3 protein. The sample includes under 1,100,000 distinct CDR3 sequences, approximately 25% of them seen just once. The CDR3 is made up of 15 amino acids. From germline, CDR1 is MGHDK and CDR2 SYGVNS. This sample also belongs to another study, concerning T cells of mothers and their children.

The specimen was blood. The TCR sequence derives from a girl aged 2 to 9 in good health. This chain uses TRBV25-1 with TRBJ2-5; 8 nucleotides align to TRBD2. The DNA end lines up better with TRBJ2-7; the J call may be wrong. The CDR3 here is CASSAVASGSYEQYF. CDR3 nucleotides: TGTGCCAGCAGCGCCGTGGCTAGCGGGTCCTACGAGCAGTACTTC.